This T cell receptor (beta chain) derives from a study of Graves' ophthalmopathy and Graves' hyperthyroidism (dated by TCRdb to between 2018 and 2020). About the investigation overall: Peripheral blood was collected at initial diagnosis, before any treatment. In total, 135 blood samples were TCR-sequenced: approximately 42 ophthalmopathy, 75 hyperthyroidism and roughly 17 hyperthyroidism-to-ophthalmopathy patients. In over 5 hyperthyroidism patients, the T-cell repertoire of thyroid tissue was compared with the T-cell repertoire of blood. An independent validation cohort was composed of 18 hyperthyroidism patients and around 15 patients who later progressed from hyperthyroidism to ophthalmopathy. The study used TCR beta repertoire signatures to distinguish Graves' ophthalmopathy from Graves' hyperthyroidism and to predict progression to ophthalmopathy. The approximately 98 discovery patients were randomly divided into training and test sets at a 7:3 ratio. To explore V-J signatures distinguishing ophthalmopathy from hyperthyroidism, a discovery set of around 97 patients (fewer than 45 ophthalmopathy, around 55 stable hyperthyroidism) was enrolled. Following sampling, methimazole starting at 30 mg daily was administered to hyperthyroidism patients, and high-dose intravenous methylprednisolone was administered to ophthalmopathy patients.

Study-wide findings and limitations: Most expanded thyroid clonotypes with frequency above 0.001 were also detected in blood, suggesting blood repertoires may reflect the thyroid immune response. In validation, the model predicted ophthalmopathy progression with over 60% sensitivity and roughly 72% specificity; 12 predicted patients were CT-confirmed with GO in a median of 6.5 months. Ophthalmopathy was separated from stable hyperthyroidism by the 13-signature model with more than 85% sensitivity and roughly 82% specificity in cross-validation and with 80%/75% in the test set. No statistical method was used to predetermine the sample size, and group allocation was not hidden from the investigators.

The CDR3 starts with the cysteine, ends with the phenylalanine, and has 16 residues. Only CDR3 DNA remains: 48 bases, in frame from the first base. Trimming at the junction amounts to 1 base on V and 3 bases on J, and the germline ends lie 15 bases apart. CDR1 and CDR2, per the germline V gene (reference sequence), are LNHNV and YYDKDF. Ophthalmopathy patients had moderately to severely active disease, Clinical Activity Score of at least 3, NOSPECS grade of at least 4, and disease duration under 3 months. Patients with other autoimmune diseases, uncontrolled infections, pregnancy or lactation were excluded. Clinical symptoms, serum thyroxine, TRAb, thyroid ultrasound and orbital computed tomography formed the basis of the diagnosis. Using Ficoll-Paque density gradient centrifugation, PBMCs were isolated from 8.5 to 10 ml of fresh peripheral blood. Total RNA was extracted with Trizol reagent and quality-checked on an Agilent 2100 Bioanalyzer.

TCR beta CDR3 regions were amplified from RNA transcripts for repertoire sequencing. The first round was an RT-PCR using HTBI primers with the Qiagen OneStep RT-PCR kit, and this first round was followed by a second-round multiplex PCR, then size selection and purification. The libraries underwent paired-end sequencing with 100 bp reads on an Illumina HiSeq2000. As for the authors' bioinformatics: SOAPnuke was used to process the reads, throwing out any read that had adapters, had uncalled bases, had a mean Phred below 15, or lacked an exact constant-primer or identifier match. High-quality paired reads were merged with COPE v1.2.5. Unique nucleotide sequences were defined as clonotypes and aligned to IMGT TRB V, D and J references using MiTCR v1.1. Only V-J combinations with frequency above 0.0001 were analysed, covering around 99% of repertoires. A TCR clonal expansion and chaos score per V-J combination was defined as the ratio of F50 clonal expansion to chaos observed in the TCRdist matrix. Welch's t-statistics and random forest were used to reduce the features to around 13 V-J combinations, which were then used as input to a naive Bayes classifier. Thyroid-blood repertoire similarity was quantified with the Morisita-Horn index. Clones were called with MiXCR by TCRdb after fastp trimmed the public reads at Q25, and only in-frame beta chains were retained. A single entry per CDR3 protein holds the most common genes and DNA from its merged rows. TCRdb, not the original authors, processed these V and J calls. The sample profile shows some 400,000 distinct CDR3 sequences; approximately 20% of them were found once. 1.5% to 2% of the sample comes from the top ten.

Concerning this clonotype itself: Its binding antigen is unknown. The sample holds no much larger clone one base away, and base qualities are not on file.

The sample taken for sequencing was peripheral blood. Recombination linked TRBV15 to TRBJ2-5; the D gene is perhaps TRBD1, on 6 matching bases. This receptor was obtained from a woman aged 18-35 years with Graves' ophthalmopathy. Donor details come from another sample of the same person, matched by shared clones. The CDR3 region has the sequence CATSRGAGAVKETQYF. The bases are TGTGCCACCAGCAGAGGGGCAGGGGCGGTGAAAGAGACCCAGTACTTC.